The 21 T cell receptor beta chains below were found in one sample sequenced in a study of Graves' ophthalmopathy and Graves' hyperthyroidism. CDR3 regions of TCR beta were amplified from RNA transcripts. Investigators did first-round RT-PCR with HTBI primers, then second-round multiplex PCR. TCRdb re-analysed the multiplex PCR reads in MiXCR, keeping a single row per CDR3 protein. Of hundreds of thousands of distinct CDR3 sequences in the sample, 20% to 25% are singletons; the top ten hold under 3.5%. Sample: peripheral blood. The receptors derive from a woman between 18 and 30 years old with stable Graves' hyperthyroidism.

This clonotype has ten or more counts. The chain has TRBV6-5 and TRBJ2-7, with D maybe TRBD1 (6 bases). The CDR3 is 15 amino acids. Germline V CDR1 and CDR2: MNHEY, SVGAGI. Trimming pared 2 bases from V and 2 bases from J, leaving 13 bases between. CDR3 sequence: CASSYLRDNTYEQYF. The CDR3 bases are TGTGCCAGCAGTTACCTTCGGGACAATACCTACGAGCAGTACTTC.

The chain links TRBV28 to TRBJ1-5; unclear D gene. Germline loops: CDR1 MDHEN, CDR2 SYDVKM. V was trimmed by 5 bases and J by 1 base, leaving 9 bases between them. This CDR3 is 14 amino acids long. CDR3 coding DNA: TGTGCCAGCAGTGAGGGTAGGAGCAATCAGCCCCAGCATTTT. Translating it yields CASSEGRSNQPQHF.

This clonotype was seen at least ten times. V is TRBV25-1 and J is TRBJ2-7; no clear D. Trimming shortened V by 8 bases and J by 2 bases, and 16 bases separated the two germline ends. This CDR3 region has 14 residues. Germline loops: CDR1 MGHDK, CDR2 SYGVNS. The CDR3 loop is CASGVHGQAYEQYF. The DNA for the CDR3 is TGTGCCAGCGGTGTTCACGGGCAGGCCTACGAGCAGTACTTC.

This clonotype was recorded a few times. J is TRBJ1-1 and V is TRBV27, with D unresolved. Germline loops: CDR1 MNHEY, CDR2 SMNVEV (reference sequence). Between the trimmed V and J ends, which lost 5 bases and 4 bases, there was a span of 11 bases. This CDR3 spans 13 amino acids. CDR3 bases: TGTGCCAGCAGTGCTCGGAGGATCACTGAAGCTTTCTTT. This gives the protein CASSARRITEAFF.

V usage is TRBV11-2 and J usage is TRBJ2-1; 8 bases are shared with TRBD1. Germline V gene data show CDR1 as SGHAT and CDR2 as FQNNGV. The CDR3 totals 15 residues. Trimming at V came to 1 base and at J to 8 bases, leaving 7 bases not matched to a gene. The CDR3 DNA reads as TGTGCCAGCAGCTTAGTGACAGGGGAGGTCGATGAGCAGTTCTTC. This sequence encodes CASSLVTGEVDEQFF.

This clonotype was seen many times. The chain couples TRBV6-1 to TRBJ2-2; 7 positions match TRBD2. Trimming removed 7 bases from V and 0 bases from J; junction bases left unmatched: 5. The CDR3 is made up of 15 amino acids. Germline V lookup: CDR1 MNHNS, CDR2 SASEGT. The CDR3 sequence: CASTGGLSNTGELFF. The CDR3 bases are TGTGCCAGCACCGGGGGACTATCGAACACCGGGGAGCTGTTTTTT.

The J gene is TRBJ2-5, the V gene TRBV5-1; D gene uncertain. Trimming cost V 2 bases and J 6 bases, with 14 bases left between them. Germline V gene data show CDR1 as SGHRS and CDR2 as YFSETQ. CDR3 length: 14 residues. In DNA form, the CDR3 reads TGCGCCAGCAGCTTAAAGGCAGGAGTACAGACCCAGTACTTC. This gives the protein CASSLKAGVQTQYF.

This chain connects TRBV3-1 to TRBJ1-1; D possibly corresponds to TRBD1 (5 bases). Trimming removed 0 bases from V and 8 bases from J, with 10 bases in between. Per the germline V gene, CDR1 is LGHDT and CDR2 is YNNKEL (reference sequence). This CDR3 region has 13 residues. The CDR3 nucleotides are TGTGCCAGCAGCCAAGATTTGGGGCGGGAAGCTTTCTTT. This gives the protein CASSQDLGREAFF. The whole variable domain, remainder taken from reference TRBV3-1 and TRBJ1-1, is DTAVSQTPKYLVTQMGNDKSIKCEQNLGHDTMYWYKQDSKKFLKIMFSYNNKELIINETVPNRFSPKSPDKAHLNLHINSLELGDSAVYFCASSQDLGREAFFGQGTRLTVV.

The sample holds many counts of this clonotype. This chain connects TRBV20-1 to TRBJ2-7; 8 nucleotides match TRBD2. The length of the CDR3 is 14 residues. Germline V lookup: CDR1 DFQATT, CDR2 SNEGSKA (reference sequence). V shed 1 base and J 2 bases; nucleotides not matched to a gene: 4. The CDR3 DNA is TGCAGTGCTAGAGTAAGCGGGAGCGCCTACGAGCAGTACTTC. It codes for CSARVSGSAYEQYF.

This clonotype was observed a few times. The J gene is TRBJ2-5, the V gene TRBV6-1, with 7 bases fitting TRBD1. The CDR3 is made up of 13 amino acids. Germline CDR1 and CDR2: MNHNS and SASEGT. The ends lost 5 bases at V and 4 bases at J; junction bases unmatched: 4. The CDR3: CASSRQGSETQYF. CDR3 sequence (DNA): TGTGCCAGCAGTCGACAGGGTTCAGAGACCCAGTACTTC.

J is TRBJ2-7 and V is TRBV28; no firm D call. The CDR3 is 14 amino acids. Germline V gene data show CDR1 as MDHEN and CDR2 as SYDVKM. The V end lost 6 bases, the J end lost 2 bases, and 14 bases lay between the germline ends. The CDR3 is CASRSSPDPYEQYF. As DNA, the CDR3 is TGTGCCAGCAGATCGAGCCCAGACCCCTACGAGCAGTACTTC.

Many counts were recorded for this clonotype. The gene calls are TRBV24-1 and TRBJ2-7, with D perhaps matching TRBD2 (5 bases). This CDR3 is 14 amino acids long. Trimming took 6 bases from V and 3 from J, leaving 14 bases between them. CDR1 is KGHDR and CDR2 is SFDVKD in the germline V gene. CDR3 sequence reads: CATSRRVVHYEQYF. Written as DNA, the CDR3 is TGTGCCACCAGTAGGCGGGTGGTTCACTACGAGCAGTACTTC.

Regarding this clonotype: A much more abundant neighbour one base away suggests this may be a read error. The CDR3 DNA reads TGCAGTGCTCCACATCAGGGATACGGGCAGTACTTC. This encodes CSAPHQGYGQYF. The J gene is TRBJ2-7, the V gene TRBV20-1; D may be TRBD1 (5 bases). CDR3 length equals 12 residues. In germline, CDR1 is DFQATT, CDR2 SNEGSKA (reference sequence).

The chain links TRBV20-1 to TRBJ2-5; D unclear. Germline lookup yields CDR1 DFQATT and CDR2 SNEGSKA (reference sequence). This CDR3 spans 12 amino acids. V shed 0 bases and J shed 5 bases, with 7 bases lying between them. CDR3 residues: CSAREGWETQYF. As DNA, the CDR3 is TGCAGTGCTAGAGAAGGTTGGGAGACCCAGTACTTC.

This clonotype showed up many times. The chain is built from TRBV20-1 and TRBJ2-2; 7 bases map to TRBD1. Trimming removed 6 bases from V and 6 bases from J; junction bases left unmatched: 7. Germline V lookup: CDR1 DFQATT, CDR2 SNEGSKA (reference sequence). This CDR3 contains 13 residues. The CDR3 region is CSATDRVAGELFF. The CDR3 coding sequence is TGCAGTGCAACAGACAGGGTCGCCGGGGAGCTGTTTTTT.

The J gene is TRBJ2-7, the V gene TRBV12-3 or TRBV12-4; 7 bases line up with TRBD1. The CDR3 has 15 residues. V lost 5 bases to trimming and J lost 0 bases; unmatched junction nucleotides: 7. In nucleotides, the CDR3 is TGTGCCAGCAGTCCGAGGGGGCAAATCTCCTACGAGCAGTACTTC. Its translation: CASSPRGQISYEQYF.

This clonotype was observed a few times. The V and J genes are TRBV3-1 and TRBJ2-2, with 9 nucleotides matching TRBD2. Losses at the gene ends were 5 bases for V and 7 bases for J; bases not matched to a gene: 8. Germline V CDR1 and CDR2: LGHDT, YNNKEL (reference sequence). The CDR3 is 15 residues long. The CDR3 spells CASSWRLAASGELFF. The DNA of the CDR3 is TGTGCCAGCAGCTGGCGACTAGCGGCAAGCGGGGAGCTGTTTTTT.

J is TRBJ1-2 and V is TRBV12-3 or TRBV12-4; D is ambiguous. V lost 5 bases to trimming and J lost 4 bases, with 11 bases between them. CDR3 length: 13 amino acids. CDR3 region: CASSPQSFYGYTF. CDR3 coding DNA: TGTGCCAGCAGTCCACAGAGTTTCTATGGCTACACCTTC.

This clonotype was recorded at least ten times. The rearrangement joins TRBV20-1 to TRBJ2-7; 7 nucleotides align to TRBD2. With 8 bases clipped from V and 1 base from J, the junction kept 8 bases outside the gene matches. Germline V gives CDR1 DFQATT, CDR2 SNEGSKA (reference sequence). The length of the CDR3 is 13 residues. CDR3 nucleotide sequence: TGCAGTCCGGAAGACGGGGGGTCCTACGAGCAGTACTTC. Translation: CSPEDGGSYEQYF.

This clonotype was seen at least ten times. Here the CDR3 DNA reads TGTGCCAGCAGCCAGGGCCCGAGCTCCTACGAGCAGTACTTC. Protein: CASSQGPSSYEQYF. V usage is TRBV3-1 and J usage is TRBJ2-7; unclear D gene. Germline V lookup: CDR1 LGHDT, CDR2 YNNKEL (reference sequence). The V and J ends lost 3 bases and 0 bases respectively, with 9 bases between them. CDR3 size: 14 residues.

As regards this clonotype: A much larger clone sits a single nucleotide away, making a read error possible. The rearrangement joins TRBV6-2 or TRBV6-3 to TRBJ1-5, with 7 bases identical to TRBD1. The V gene's germline CDR1 is MNHEY and CDR2 SVGEGT. This CDR3 has 14 amino acids. Trimming at V came to 5 bases and at J to 9 bases, leaving 10 bases not matched to a gene. The CDR3 DNA is TGTGCCAGCAGTCCTCCGACAGGGTTCCCGCCCCAGCATTTT. Its protein is CASSPPTGFPPQHF.